The present entry profiles one T cell receptor (beta chain) with its context. Produced via immunoSEQ multiplex PCR; TCRdb's table is partial and in-frame only. The table records about 100,000 clones, about 80% of them present only once. This entry belongs to a study of blood T cell repertoires in COVID-19. V lost 0 bases to trimming and J lost 3 bases, with 15 bases between them. Per germline, CDR1 MNHEY and CDR2 SVGAGI. The length of the CDR3 is 16 residues. Sequencing input: peripheral blood. The rearrangement uses TRBV6-5 and TRBJ2-7; perhaps TRBD1 as D (5 bases). This receptor was identified in a man in his sixties or seventies with acute or convalescent COVID-19. The CDR3 here is CASSYSNQGPFYEQYF. The CDR3 DNA sequence: TGTGCCAGCAGTTACTCGAACCAGGGCCCGTTCTACGAGCAGTACTTC.